This is a list of T cell receptor beta chains from one sample in a study of blood T cell repertoires in COVID-19. Clones were sequenced by immunoSEQ multiplex PCR, and TCRdb holds only the in-frame ones, with some missing. The sample contains 85,000 to 130,000 clones, less than 90% of which appear only once. The sequenced sample was peripheral blood. The receptors come from a human donor in a cohort sampled during active COVID-19. The CDR3 runs from the conserved cysteine through the conserved F or W. The D gene is left open where the match is weak. Rows give clone size only sometimes, using once, few, many, or a class for an expanded clone.

V gene: TRBV27; clone size: .; J gene: TRBJ1-2; D gene: .; CDR3 DNA: TGTGCCAGCAGAACAGGGCGAGCTAACTATGGCTACACCTTC; CDR3 protein: CASRTGRANYGYTF
V gene: TRBV18; clone size: .; J gene: TRBJ2-1; D gene: TRBD1; CDR3 DNA: TGTGCCAGCTCACCGGACAGGGGATCCTACAATGAGCAGTTCTTC; CDR3 protein: CASSPDRGSYNEQFF
V gene: TRBV6-5; clone size: .; J gene: TRBJ1-1; D gene: .; CDR3 DNA: TGTGCCAGCAGTTTAGAGGCGCGGGGCACTGAAGCTTTCTTT; CDR3 protein: CASSLEARGTEAFF
V gene: TRBV3-1/TRBV3-2; clone size: .; J gene: TRBJ1-1; D gene: .; CDR3 DNA: TGTGCCAGCAGCCAAGGGGGGGGCGTTTACACTGAAGCTTTCTTT; CDR3 protein: CASSQGGGVYTEAFF
V gene: TRBV11-3; clone size: .; J gene: TRBJ2-1; D gene: .; CDR3 DNA: TGTGCCAGCAGAGGGGACACGCACAATGAGCAGTTCTTC; CDR3 protein: CASRGDTHNEQFF
V gene: TRBV6-5; clone size: .; J gene: TRBJ1-3; D gene: .; CDR3 DNA: TGTGCCAGCAGTTCGGTAGTCTCTGGAAACACCATATATTTT; CDR3 protein: CASSSVVSGNTIYF
V gene: TRBV10-3; clone size: .; J gene: TRBJ2-3; D gene: .; CDR3 DNA: TGTGCCATCAGGGGGGGAAATACGCAGTATTTT; CDR3 protein: CAIRGGNTQYF
V gene: TRBV19; clone size: .; J gene: TRBJ1-2; D gene: .; CDR3 DNA: TGTGCCAGTAGTATCTCAGGGCAAGTCTATGGCTACACCTTC; CDR3 protein: CASSISGQVYGYTF
V gene: TRBV2; clone size: .; J gene: TRBJ2-7; D gene: .; CDR3 DNA: TGTGCCAGCAGTGAAGAGGCGGGGTTGACCTGGGAGCAGTACTTC; CDR3 protein: CASSEEAGLTWEQYF
V gene: TRBV21-1; clone size: .; J gene: TRBJ1-5; D gene: .; CDR3 DNA: TGTGCCAGCAAGTGCGAAAGTTCGGGACAGGGTAGACAGCCCCAGCATTTT; CDR3 protein: CASKCESSGQGRQPQHF
V gene: TRBV15; clone size: .; J gene: TRBJ2-1; D gene: TRBD1; CDR3 DNA: TGTGCCACCAGCAGAGACCGGACAGGGGCGAGCTCCTACAATGAGCAGTTCTTC; CDR3 protein: CATSRDRTGASSYNEQFF
V gene: TRBV5-8; clone size: .; J gene: TRBJ2-5; D gene: .; CDR3 DNA: TGTGCCAGCAGCCAAGGAACAGGGAGAGAGACCCAGTACTTC; CDR3 protein: CASSQGTGRETQYF
V gene: TRBV25-1; clone size: .; J gene: TRBJ2-7; D gene: .; CDR3 DNA: TGTGCCAGCAGTGAACAGGGGAGCTCCTACGAGCAGTACTTC; CDR3 protein: CASSEQGSSYEQYF
V gene: TRBV2; clone size: few; J gene: TRBJ2-1; D gene: .; CDR3 DNA: TGTGCCAGCAGTGTAGGGGGATCCTACAATGAGCAGTTCTTC; CDR3 protein: CASSVGGSYNEQFF
V gene: TRBV2; clone size: .; J gene: TRBJ2-5; D gene: .; CDR3 DNA: TGTGCCAGCAGTGAAGGCCGGAGACGCGCAGGGGCCCGAGAGACCCAGTACTTC; CDR3 protein: CASSEGRRRAGARETQYF
V gene: TRBV15; clone size: .; J gene: TRBJ2-1; D gene: .; CDR3 DNA: TGTGCCACCAGCAGTTCGAGTTACAATGAGCAGTTCTTC; CDR3 protein: CATSSSSYNEQFF
V gene: TRBV18; clone size: .; J gene: TRBJ2-1; D gene: .; CDR3 DNA: TGTGCCAGCTCACCACCGAACCGGGTCCAGGGTCACAATGAGCAGTTCTTC; CDR3 protein: CASSPPNRVQGHNEQFF
V gene: TRBV11-3; clone size: .; J gene: TRBJ1-1; D gene: TRBD1; CDR3 DNA: TGTGCCAGCAGCCCCCGGGACAGTGAAGCTTTCTTT; CDR3 protein: CASSPRDSEAFF
V gene: TRBV11-2; clone size: .; J gene: TRBJ1-1; D gene: .; CDR3 DNA: TGTGCCGGTAGGAGGGGTTTGAACACTGAAGCTTTCTTT; CDR3 protein: CAGRRGLNTEAFF
V gene: TRBV9; clone size: .; J gene: TRBJ1-5; D gene: .; CDR3 DNA: TGTGCCAGCAGCGGAGGGAGGGTGAATCAGCCCCAGCATTTT; CDR3 protein: CASSGGRVNQPQHF
V gene: TRBV30; clone size: .; J gene: TRBJ2-7; D gene: TRBD1; CDR3 DNA: TGTGCCTGGAGTGAGGGGACAGGGTACAACGAGCAGTACTTC; CDR3 protein: CAWSEGTGYNEQYF
V gene: TRBV2; clone size: .; J gene: TRBJ1-6; D gene: TRBD1; CDR3 DNA: TGTGCCAGCACCGGACAGGCGGAGGTTTCACCCCTCCACTTT; CDR3 protein: CASTGQAEVSPLHF
V gene: TRBV6-4; clone size: .; J gene: TRBJ2-5; D gene: .; CDR3 DNA: TGTGCCAGCAGTGTAAACCGCGGGGAGACCCAGTACTTC; CDR3 protein: CASSVNRGETQYF
V gene: TRBV28; clone size: once; J gene: TRBJ2-1; D gene: TRBD2; CDR3 DNA: TGTGCCAGCAGTTTATACATTACTAGCGGGAGTCGGAGTTACAATGAGCAGTTCTTC; CDR3 protein: CASSLYITSGSRSYNEQFF
V gene: TRBV7-2; clone size: .; J gene: TRBJ2-4; D gene: TRBD1; CDR3 DNA: TGTGCCAGCAGCTTCGGACAGGGAGCCAAAAACATTCAGTACTTC; CDR3 protein: CASSFGQGAKNIQYF
V gene: TRBV5-4; clone size: .; J gene: TRBJ2-2; D gene: .; CDR3 DNA: TGTGCCAGCAGCCCCGGACAGAACACCGGGGAGCTGTTTTTT; CDR3 protein: CASSPGQNTGELFF
V gene: TRBV19; clone size: .; J gene: TRBJ2-7; D gene: TRBD1; CDR3 DNA: TGTGCCAGTACCGGGACAGGGAAGCTCGAGCAGTACTTC; CDR3 protein: CASTGTGKLEQYF
V gene: TRBV2; clone size: .; J gene: TRBJ1-4; D gene: .; CDR3 DNA: TGTGCCAGCAGCCCCTACGAAAAACTGTTTTTT; CDR3 protein: CASSPYEKLFF
V gene: TRBV12-5; clone size: .; J gene: TRBJ1-1; D gene: TRBD1; CDR3 DNA: TGTGCTAGTGGTTTGGCCTCCGGACAGGGTGGGACTGAAGCTTTCTTT; CDR3 protein: CASGLASGQGGTEAFF
V gene: TRBV5-4; clone size: .; J gene: TRBJ1-2; D gene: .; CDR3 DNA: TGTGCCAGCAGCTCGGACACTTCCTATGGCTACACCTTC; CDR3 protein: CASSSDTSYGYTF
V gene: TRBV6-4; clone size: .; J gene: TRBJ1-1; D gene: .; CDR3 DNA: TGTGCCAGCAGTCTGGAGGACGGTTTGAACACTGAAGCTTTCTTT; CDR3 protein: CASSLEDGLNTEAFF
V gene: TRBV6-6; clone size: .; J gene: TRBJ2-7; D gene: TRBD1; CDR3 DNA: TGTGCCAGCAGCTTTGATAACAGGGGGGTGCGGGAGCAGTACTTC; CDR3 protein: CASSFDNRGVREQYF
V gene: TRBV20-1; clone size: .; J gene: TRBJ2-1; D gene: TRBD1; CDR3 DNA: TGCAGTGCACGCCGGGACAGGGGAGTTTTCTTC; CDR3 protein: CSARRDRGVFF
V gene: TRBV7-8; clone size: .; J gene: TRBJ1-2; D gene: .; CDR3 DNA: TGTGCCAGCAGCTTTTCGATTCGACAGGTGGGCTACACCTTC; CDR3 protein: CASSFSIRQVGYTF
V gene: TRBV4-1; clone size: .; J gene: TRBJ1-1; D gene: .; CDR3 DNA: TGCGCCAGCAGCCACCAGGGCACTGAAGCTTTCTTT; CDR3 protein: CASSHQGTEAFF
V gene: TRBV18; clone size: .; J gene: TRBJ2-7; D gene: TRBD2; CDR3 DNA: TGTGCCAGCTCACAAGGACTAGCGGGAGTTGGGGAGCAGTACTTC; CDR3 protein: CASSQGLAGVGEQYF
V gene: TRBV5-1; clone size: .; J gene: TRBJ2-7; D gene: TRBD2; CDR3 DNA: TGCGCCAGCAGGCTAGCGGGGGGAGATGCTTACGAGCAGTACTTC; CDR3 protein: CASRLAGGDAYEQYF
V gene: TRBV4-3; clone size: .; J gene: TRBJ1-6; D gene: .; CDR3 DNA: TGCGCCAGCAGCCAAGCGACAGGCCTCAGCCCTAATTCACCCCTCCACTTT; CDR3 protein: CASSQATGLSPNSPLHF
V gene: TRBV7-9; clone size: .; J gene: TRBJ2-3; D gene: .; CDR3 DNA: TGTGCCAGCAGCCTGAGGGTTCCGTCGGATACGCAGTATTTT; CDR3 protein: CASSLRVPSDTQYF
V gene: TRBV7-3; clone size: .; J gene: TRBJ2-7; D gene: TRBD1; CDR3 DNA: TGTGCCAGCAGCGCAGCAGGGGGTGCTGACTACGAGCAGTACTTC; CDR3 protein: CASSAAGGADYEQYF
V gene: TRBV27; clone size: .; J gene: TRBJ2-7; D gene: TRBD2; CDR3 DNA: TGTGCCAGCAGTTTGCGGGGGACCTACGAGCAGTACTTC; CDR3 protein: CASSLRGTYEQYF
V gene: TRBV11-2; clone size: .; J gene: TRBJ2-5; D gene: TRBD2; CDR3 DNA: TGTGCCAGCAGCTTCGGGCTGGGACTAGCGAGTAAAGAGACCCAGTACTTC; CDR3 protein: CASSFGLGLASKETQYF
V gene: TRBV7-2; clone size: .; J gene: TRBJ2-7; D gene: TRBD1; CDR3 DNA: TGTGCCAGCAGCTCGCGACAGGGGGCGTACGAGCAGTACTTC; CDR3 protein: CASSSRQGAYEQYF
V gene: TRBV2; clone size: .; J gene: TRBJ1-4; D gene: .; CDR3 DNA: TGTGCCAGCAGTGAAGGGGCAGGAAAAAATGAAAAACTGTTTTTT; CDR3 protein: CASSEGAGKNEKLFF
V gene: TRBV28; clone size: .; J gene: TRBJ2-7; D gene: TRBD1; CDR3 DNA: TGTGCCAGCAGTTTGGTAGACAGGGCCTACGAGCAGTACTTC; CDR3 protein: CASSLVDRAYEQYF
V gene: TRBV3-1/TRBV3-2; clone size: .; J gene: TRBJ1-5; D gene: .; CDR3 DNA: TGTGCCAGCAGCCAGCGGGGGGGTCAGCCCCAGCATTTT; CDR3 protein: CASSQRGGQPQHF
V gene: TRBV12-3/TRBV12-4; clone size: .; J gene: TRBJ2-3; D gene: .; CDR3 DNA: TGTGCCAGCAGTCCTCCGGGGGTCGATACGCAGTATTTT; CDR3 protein: CASSPPGVDTQYF
V gene: TRBV6-6; clone size: .; J gene: TRBJ2-7; D gene: TRBD1; CDR3 DNA: TGTGCCAGCAGTGGGAAGGGGGCGCGTTACGAGCAGTACTTC; CDR3 protein: CASSGKGARYEQYF
V gene: TRBV5-5; clone size: .; J gene: TRBJ2-5; D gene: TRBD2; CDR3 DNA: TGTGCCAGCAGCTTGGGACTAGCGGGGGTAGAGACCCAGTACTTC; CDR3 protein: CASSLGLAGVETQYF
V gene: TRBV12-5; clone size: .; J gene: TRBJ1-3; D gene: TRBD1; CDR3 DNA: TGTGCTAGTGGTTTGTTATCCCGACAGGGGGAAAACACCATATATTTT; CDR3 protein: CASGLLSRQGENTIYF
V gene: TRBV7-6; clone size: .; J gene: TRBJ1-2; D gene: .; CDR3 DNA: TGTGCCAGCAGCAAGGAGCAAGGAGTCGGCTACACCTTC; CDR3 protein: CASSKEQGVGYTF
V gene: TRBV6-2/TRBV6-3; clone size: .; J gene: TRBJ1-1; D gene: TRBD1; CDR3 DNA: TGTGCCAGCAGTACGGGACAGATGAACACTGAAGCTTTCTTT; CDR3 protein: CASSTGQMNTEAFF
V gene: TRBV30; clone size: .; J gene: TRBJ2-6; D gene: .; CDR3 DNA: TGTGCCTGGAGTGTAGGGGCGGAACGCTCTGGGGCCAACGTCCTGACTTTC; CDR3 protein: CAWSVGAERSGANVLTF
V gene: TRBV19; clone size: .; J gene: TRBJ1-5; D gene: .; CDR3 DNA: TGTGCCAGTAGTATCAGGGGTGGACAGCCCCAGCATTTT; CDR3 protein: CASSIRGGQPQHF
V gene: TRBV3-1/TRBV3-2; clone size: once; J gene: TRBJ2-3; D gene: .; CDR3 DNA: TGTGCCAGCAGCCAATGGGACTTAGATACGCAGTATTTT; CDR3 protein: CASSQWDLDTQYF
V gene: TRBV7-6; clone size: .; J gene: TRBJ1-1; D gene: .; CDR3 DNA: TGTGCCAGCAGCCAACAGGAGAACACTGAAGCTTTCTTT; CDR3 protein: CASSQQENTEAFF
V gene: TRBV4-3; clone size: .; J gene: TRBJ2-5; D gene: TRBD1; CDR3 DNA: TGCGCCAGCAGCCAAGGGACAGGGGTGGCAGAGACCCAGTACTTC; CDR3 protein: CASSQGTGVAETQYF
V gene: TRBV4-3; clone size: .; J gene: TRBJ2-3; D gene: .; CDR3 DNA: TGCGCCAGCAGCCAAAGTCCGGCAGATACGCAGTATTTT; CDR3 protein: CASSQSPADTQYF
V gene: TRBV20-1; clone size: .; J gene: TRBJ2-5; D gene: .; CDR3 DNA: TGCAGTGCTAGTTCGGGGGAAGAGACCCAGTACTTC; CDR3 protein: CSASSGEETQYF